The T cell receptor (beta chain) described here comes from a study of CD8 T cells in ankylosing spondylitis. Study-wide results and caveats: A TCR beta motif of roughly 8 highly homologous variants seemed to mark ankylosing spondylitis blood. Disease-linked clones were reportedly significantly enriched in matched ankylosing spondylitis synovial fluid. Clones that were linked to disease were CD8+ and were relatively rare in peripheral blood.

J lost 5 bases, V lost 3 bases, and 9 bases had no gene match. The CDR3 length is 16 residues. This clonotype was seen a few times. Antigen unknown. 5'-RACE, quantitative and with molecular barcodes, yielded the TCR beta libraries. TCRdb processed the 5' RACE reads anew with MiXCR; each CDR3 protein has one entry. The repertoire holds around 390,000 distinct CDR3 sequences, with approximately 20% as singletons. Sequenced material: blood, either unsorted or a sorted T cell fraction (not recorded which). The chain uses TRBV12-3 or TRBV12-4 and TRBJ2-1, with 8 bases lining up with TRBD2. The source is a male donor with ankylosing spondylitis. In nucleotides, the CDR3 is TGTGCCAGCAGTTTTTCAGCGGGAGTAATTAACAATGAGCAGTTCTTC. Protein: CASSFSAGVINNEQFF.